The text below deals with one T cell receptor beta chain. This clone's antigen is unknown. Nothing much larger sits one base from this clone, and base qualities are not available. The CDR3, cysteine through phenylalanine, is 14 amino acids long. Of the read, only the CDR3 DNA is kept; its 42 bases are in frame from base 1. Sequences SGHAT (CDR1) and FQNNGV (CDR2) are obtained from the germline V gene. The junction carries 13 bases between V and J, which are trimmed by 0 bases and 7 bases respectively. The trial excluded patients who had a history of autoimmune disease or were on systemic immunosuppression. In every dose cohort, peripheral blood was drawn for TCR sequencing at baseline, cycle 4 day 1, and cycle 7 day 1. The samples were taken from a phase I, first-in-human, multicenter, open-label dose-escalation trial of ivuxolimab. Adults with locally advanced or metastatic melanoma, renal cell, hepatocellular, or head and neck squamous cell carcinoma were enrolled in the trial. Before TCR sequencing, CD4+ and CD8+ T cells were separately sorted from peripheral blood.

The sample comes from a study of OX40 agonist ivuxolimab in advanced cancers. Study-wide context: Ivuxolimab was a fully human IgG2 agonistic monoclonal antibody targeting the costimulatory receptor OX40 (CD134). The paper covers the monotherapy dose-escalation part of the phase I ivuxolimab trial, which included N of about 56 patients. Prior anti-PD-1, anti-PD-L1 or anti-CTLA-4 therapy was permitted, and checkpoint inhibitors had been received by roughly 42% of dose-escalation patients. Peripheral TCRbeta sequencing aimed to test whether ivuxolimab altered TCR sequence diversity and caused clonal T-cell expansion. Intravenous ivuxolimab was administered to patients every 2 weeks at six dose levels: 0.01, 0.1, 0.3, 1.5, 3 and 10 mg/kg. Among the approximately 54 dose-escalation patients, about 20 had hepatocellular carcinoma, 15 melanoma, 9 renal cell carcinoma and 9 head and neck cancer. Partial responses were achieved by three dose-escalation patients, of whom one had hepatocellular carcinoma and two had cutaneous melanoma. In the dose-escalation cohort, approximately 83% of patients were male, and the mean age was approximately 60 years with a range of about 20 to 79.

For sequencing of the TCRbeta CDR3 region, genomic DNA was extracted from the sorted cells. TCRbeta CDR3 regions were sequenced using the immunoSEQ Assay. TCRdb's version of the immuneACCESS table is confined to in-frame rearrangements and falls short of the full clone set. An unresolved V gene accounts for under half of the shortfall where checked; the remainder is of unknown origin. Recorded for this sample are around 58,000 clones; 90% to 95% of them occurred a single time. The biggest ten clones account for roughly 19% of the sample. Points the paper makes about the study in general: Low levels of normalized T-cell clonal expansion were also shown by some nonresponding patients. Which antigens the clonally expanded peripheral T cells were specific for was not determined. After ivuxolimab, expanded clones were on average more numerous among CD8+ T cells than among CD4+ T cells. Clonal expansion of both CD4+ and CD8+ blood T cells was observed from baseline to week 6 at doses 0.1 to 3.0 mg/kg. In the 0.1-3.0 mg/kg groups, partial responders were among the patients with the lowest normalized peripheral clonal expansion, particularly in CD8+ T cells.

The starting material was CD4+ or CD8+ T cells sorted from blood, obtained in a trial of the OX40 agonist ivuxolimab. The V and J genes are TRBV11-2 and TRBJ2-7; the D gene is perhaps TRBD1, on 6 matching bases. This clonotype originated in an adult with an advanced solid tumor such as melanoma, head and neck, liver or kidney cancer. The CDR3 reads CASSLEVGAREQYF. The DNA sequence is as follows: TGTGCCAGCAGCTTAGAGGTGGGGGCTCGGGAGCAGTACTTC.